The text below deals with one T cell receptor beta chain. Documented treatment: oral pan-JAK inhibitor, 5-10 mg twice daily. TCR sequencing used cDNA made by reverse transcription of extracted RNA. The assay was immunoSEQ multiplex PCR, and TCRdb's table has in-frame clones only and misses some. The table shows about 42,000 clones, with about 71% occurring only once. The sample belongs to a study of CD8+ T cells in alopecia areata. The TCR was taken from a human donor with alopecia areata. The input for sequencing was CD8+ T cells sorted from blood, taken at week 4, from a patient treated with tofacitinib.

The CDR3 reads CAISESGRGGSEQYF. For the CDR3, the DNA is TGTGCCATCAGTGAGTCGGGCAGGGGTGGGTCCGAGCAGTACTTC. This chain uses TRBV10-3 with TRBJ2-7; D perhaps matches TRBD1 (6 bases). Germline V gene data show CDR1 as ENHRY and CDR2 as SYGVKD. CDR3 length: 15 residues. The V end was cut by 0 bases, the J end by 6 bases, with 15 bases between.